The 28 T cell receptor beta chains listed next were all sequenced from one sample in a study of shared T cell receptors in the human thymus. Assay: immunoSEQ multiplex PCR; the TCRdb copy retains only in-frame clones and omits some. The sample lists 55,000 to 75,000 clones; 90% to 95% were seen once. The source material was thymocytes. The receptors come from a human donor.

The chain uses TRBV27 and TRBJ2-3, with D unclear. The ends were cut back, 0 bases at V and 9 bases at J, with 7 bases in the middle. Per germline, CDR1 MNHEY and CDR2 SMNVEV (reference sequence). This CDR3 contains 12 residues. CDR3 in DNA: TGTGCCAGCAGTTTATCGGGATACACGCAGTATTTT. Protein product: CASSLSGYTQYF.

The rearrangement uses TRBV5-1 and TRBJ1-2; 12 nucleotides match TRBD1. Trimming at V came to 3 bases and at J to 5 bases, leaving 11 bases not matched to a gene. This CDR3 has 17 residues. Germline CDR1 reads SGHRS; CDR2 reads YFSETQ. The CDR3 is CASSSNAGTGGRYGYTF. The DNA of the CDR3 is TGCGCCAGCAGCTCAAACGCCGGGACAGGGGGCCGGTATGGCTACACCTTC.

A single count supports this clone. This chain joins TRBV23-1 and TRBJ1-5, with a weak D call TRBD1 (5 bases). TRBV23-1 is sorted into the ORF group, with uncertain function. The V end lost 6 bases, the J end lost 6 bases, and 24 bases lay between the germline ends. CDR3 length: 17 residues. The CDR3 sequence is CASSQASKGLGGQPQHF. The CDR3 DNA follows: TGCGCCAGCAGCCAAGCCTCGAAAGGATTGGGGGGTCAGCCCCAGCATTTT.

The CDR3 coding sequence is TGTGCCAGCAGCAAAAAACCCGGGACAGGGGGCCACTATGGCTACACCTTC. This codes for CASSKKPGTGGHYGYTF. This chain uses TRBV21-1 with TRBJ1-2; TRBD1 is the table's D call, not checked against the DNA. TRBV21-1 is a pseudogene. The CDR3 sequence is 17 residues long.

This clone was observed a single time. The gene calls are TRBV27 and TRBJ2-3; D call uncertain. The V and J ends lost 5 bases and 1 base respectively, with 16 bases between them. Germline CDR1 MNHEY, CDR2 SMNVEV (reference sequence). The CDR3 loop spans 16 amino acids. Written as DNA, the CDR3 is TGTGCCAGCAGTCCCCCCCTAGGTACGGGCACAGATACGCAGTATTTT. It encodes CASSPPLGTGTDTQYF.

V gene TRBV5-1 combines with J gene TRBJ1-2, with 8 nucleotides matching TRBD1. The CDR3 is 13 residues long. Germline values: CDR1 SGHRS, CDR2 YFSETQ. V dropped 5 bases and J dropped 5; count of bases not matched to a gene: 5. The CDR3 nucleotides read TGCGCCAGCAGAGGGAGACAGGGGTATGGCTACACCTTC. It translates to CASRGRQGYGYTF.

The chain joins TRBV2 to TRBJ1-4; D is undetermined. The ends were cut back, 1 base at V and 8 bases at J, with 2 bases in the middle. The CDR3 has 11 residues. The germline CDR1 and CDR2 sequences are SNHLY and FYNNEI. The CDR3 spells CASSEVEKLFF. In nucleotides, the CDR3 is TGTGCCAGCAGTGAAGTGGAAAAACTGTTTTTT.

CDR3 nucleotide sequence: TGTGCCAGCAGCTGGACAGTCCGATCAAACACTGAAGCTTTCTTT. This translates into CASSWTVRSNTEAFF. The chain joins TRBV5-8 to TRBJ1-1, with D perhaps TRBD1 (6 bases). V lost 3 bases to trimming and J lost 2 bases, with 14 bases between them. CDR1 is SGHTS and CDR2 is YDEGEE in the germline V gene. CDR3 length equals 15 residues.

This chain uses TRBV5-1 with TRBJ2-5, with a tentative D call TRBD1 (5 bases). This CDR3 spans 13 amino acids. Germline V lookup: CDR1 SGHRS, CDR2 YFSETQ. V was trimmed by 2 bases and J by 3 bases, leaving 8 bases between them. The CDR3 here is CASSFSTEETQYF. CDR3 nucleotides: TGCGCCAGCAGCTTTTCGACAGAAGAGACCCAGTACTTC.

This chain joins TRBV5-1 and TRBJ2-1, with 14 bases aligning to TRBD2. The V gene's germline CDR1 is SGHRS and CDR2 YFSETQ. This CDR3 spans 16 amino acids. V was clipped by 4 bases and J by 8 bases; unmatched bases: 8. CDR3 sequence (DNA): TGCGCCAGCAGCCAGCGACTAGCGGGGGGGGTCGATGAGCAGTTCTTC. As protein: CASSQRLAGGVDEQFF.

V usage is TRBV30 and J usage is TRBJ1-6; 8 bases are shared with TRBD1. CDR1 and CDR2 from the germline V gene are GTSNPN and SVGIG (reference sequence). The V gene end was trimmed by 0 bases and the J gene end by 6 bases; junction bases not matched to a gene: 13. This CDR3 is built from 18 residues. The CDR3 DNA reads TGTGCCTGGAGTGTACGAAGAAGGTCAACAGGGGGTAATTCACCCCTCCACTTT. Its protein product is CAWSVRRRSTGGNSPLHF.

The chain carries TRBV15 and TRBJ2-1; 11 positions match TRBD2. Trimming removed 5 bases from V and 7 bases from J; junction bases left unmatched: 13. Germline-derived CDR1 and CDR2 are LNHNV and YYDKDF (reference sequence). The CDR3 is made up of 17 amino acids. Here the CDR3 DNA reads TGTGCCACCAGCGTCGGGGCTAGCGGGGGGCTTTTTAATGAGCAGTTCTTC. Protein: CATSVGASGGLFNEQFF.

The chain employs TRBV4-1 and TRBJ1-4, with a tentative D call TRBD1 (6 bases). The CDR3 length is 16 residues. The germline V and J ends were trimmed by 0 bases and 9 bases, with 17 bases remaining between them. Germline V lookup: CDR1 MGHRA, CDR2 YSYEKL. The CDR3 is CASSQDRVGGAKKLFF. For the CDR3, the DNA is TGCGCCAGCAGCCAAGATCGAGTTGGGGGGGCGAAAAAACTGTTTTTT.

The chain is built from TRBV4-3 and TRBJ2-5; D is possibly TRBD2 (7 bases). This CDR3 is built from 16 residues. The germline V gene encodes CDR1 LGHNA and CDR2 YSLEER. Trimming pared 0 bases from V and 3 bases from J, leaving 14 bases between. CDR3 sequence (DNA): TGCGCCAGCAGCCAAGATCTTGAGGGGGGGAAAGAGACCCAGTACTTC. Protein sequence: CASSQDLEGGKETQYF.

V is TRBV4-3 and J is TRBJ1-2, with D possibly TRBD1 on 6 matching bases. From germline, CDR1 is LGHNA and CDR2 YSLEER. The CDR3 has 16 residues. V lost 3 bases, J lost 6 bases, and 20 bases lay in between. CDR3 in DNA: TGCGCCAGCAGCCAGAACCCTACGGGCAGGGGTGATGGCTACACCTTC. Translation: CASSQNPTGRGDGYTF.

V is TRBV5-1 and J is TRBJ2-5, with 9 bases fitting TRBD2. Trimming cost V 4 bases and J 2 bases; bases outside gene matches: 9. The CDR3 is 16 residues long. In germline, CDR1 is SGHRS, CDR2 YFSETQ. In DNA, the CDR3 is TGCGCCAGCAGCGATTTAGCGGGGGCGCTTCAAGAGACCCAGTACTTC. The encoded protein is CASSDLAGALQETQYF. Together with reference TRBV5-1 and TRBJ2-5, the CDR3 gives the full variable domain: KAGVTQTPRYLIKTRGQQVTLSCSPISGHRSVSWYQQTPGQGLQFLFEYFSETQRNKGNFPGRFSGRQFSNSRSEMNVSTLELGDSALYLCASSDLAGALQETQYFGPGTRLLVL.

The chain joins TRBV18 to TRBJ2-1; D might be TRBD1 (6 bases). Trimming took off 6 bases at V and 8 bases at J, with 23 bases between the two ends. CDR1 KGHSH and CDR2 LQKENI come from the germline V gene. The CDR3 totals 16 residues. DNA of the CDR3: TGTGCCAGCTCCCATCCCGCACACAGGGTTGACCATGAGCAGTTCTTC. The encoded protein is CASSHPAHRVDHEQFF.

This sequence joins TRBV11-2 and TRBJ2-1; perhaps TRBD2 as D (6 bases). The CDR3 is 16 amino acids. Germline values: CDR1 SGHAT, CDR2 FQNNGV. V lost 2 bases and J lost 2, with 13 bases in between. This chain's CDR3 is CASSLLGGRTYNEQFF. CDR3 DNA: TGTGCCAGCAGCTTACTGGGGGGTCGAACCTACAATGAGCAGTTCTTC.

The V and J genes are TRBV29-1 and TRBJ1-2, with TRBD1 identical over 10 bases. The length of the CDR3 is 17 residues. V lost 0 bases, J lost 5 bases, and 12 bases stayed unmatched. Germline V gene lookup returns CDR1 SQVTM and CDR2 ANQGSEA. CDR3 amino acids: CSVEDRADRGFWYGYTF. In DNA, the CDR3 is TGCAGCGTTGAAGATAGAGCGGACAGGGGGTTTTGGTATGGCTACACCTTC. Full variable domain (missing parts from reference TRBV29-1 and TRBJ1-2): SAVISQKPSRDICQRGTSLTIQCQVDSQVTMMFWYRQQPGQSLTLIATANQGSEATYESGFVIDKFPISRPNLTFSTLTVSNMSPEDSSIYLCSVEDRADRGFWYGYTFGSGTRLTVV.

This chain uses TRBV28 with TRBJ1-4; a weak D match, TRBD1 (5 bases). Germline V gives CDR1 MDHEN, CDR2 SYDVKM. The length of the CDR3 is 16 residues. Deletions cut 5 bases from V and 14 bases from J, with 27 bases between. CDR3 loop: CASSPSGGTIKKGLFF. CDR3 nucleotide sequence: TGTGCCAGCAGTCCCTCGGGGGGAACGATTAAAAAGGGGCTGTTTTTT.

The chain recombines TRBV2 with TRBJ1-6; maybe TRBD1 (5 bases). This CDR3 region has 15 residues. V lost 9 bases and J lost 0, with 12 bases in between. The germline gives CDR1 SNHLY, CDR2 FYNNEI. The DNA of the CDR3 is TGTGCCAGACGACAGAAAAACTCCTATAATTCACCCCTCCACTTT. It is translated as CARRQKNSYNSPLHF.

The J gene is TRBJ2-7, the V gene TRBV18; a weak D match, TRBD2 (6 bases). Germline CDR1 reads KGHSH; CDR2 reads LQKENI. CDR3 length: 16 residues. V lost 3 bases, J lost 3 bases, and 18 bases lay in between. The CDR3 coding sequence is TGTGCCAGCTCACCGGACGGCAGGGCGGGAAGCTACGAGCAGTACTTC. It codes for CASSPDGRAGSYEQYF.

This chain connects TRBV19 to TRBJ2-7; D is ambiguous. Trimming stripped 5 bases from V and 2 bases from J, with 13 bases between. Per germline, CDR1 LNHDA and CDR2 SQIVND (reference sequence). This CDR3 region has 14 residues. The CDR3 is CASSPPFSAYEQYF. The CDR3 DNA reads as TGTGCCAGTAGTCCCCCCTTTTCAGCCTACGAGCAGTACTTC.

V usage is TRBV19 and J usage is TRBJ2-7, with TRBD1 as a possible D gene (5 bases). Germline assignment: CDR1 LNHDA and CDR2 SQIVND (reference sequence). The CDR3 has 16 amino acids. V lost 3 bases to trimming and J lost 1 base, with 16 bases between them. CDR3 sequence (DNA): TGTGCCAGTAGTATTGGCTCGCCAGGGATATCCTACGAGCAGTACTTC. Protein: CASSIGSPGISYEQYF.

The chain links TRBV5-1 to TRBJ2-5, with a possible D match to TRBD1 (5 bases). The CDR3 has 15 amino acids. The V end lost 4 bases, the J end lost 5 bases, and 18 bases lay between the germline ends. In germline, CDR1 is SGHRS, CDR2 YFSETQ. CDR3 coding DNA: TGCGCCAGCAGCAATTTAGACAGACCTGAGGAGACCCAGTACTTC. Translating gives CASSNLDRPEETQYF. The whole variable domain, filled in from reference TRBV5-1 and TRBJ2-5, reads KAGVTQTPRYLIKTRGQQVTLSCSPISGHRSVSWYQQTPGQGLQFLFEYFSETQRNKGNFPGRFSGRQFSNSRSEMNVSTLELGDSALYLCASSNLDRPEETQYFGPGTRLLVL.

Here the CDR3 reads CASSPPGTGKSRIEKLFF. The DNA of the CDR3 is TGTGCCAGTAGTCCCCCCGGGACAGGTAAAAGTAGGATTGAAAAACTGTTTTTT. This chain joins TRBV19 and TRBJ1-4; TRBD1 matches 8 bases. Losses at the gene ends were 5 bases for V and 7 bases for J; bases not matched to a gene: 18. Germline loops: CDR1 LNHDA, CDR2 SQIVND (reference sequence). The CDR3 covers 18 residues.

This chain uses TRBV5-5 with TRBJ2-7; 9 bases map to TRBD1. The junction had 18 bases not matched to a gene; V was cut back by 3 bases and J by 5 bases. This CDR3 is 18 amino acids long. The V gene's germline CDR1 is SGHKS and CDR2 YYEKEE (reference sequence). In DNA, the CDR3 is TGTGCCAGCAGCTGGGACCATTCCGGGACAGGGAGTGTGAACGAGCAGTACTTC. It encodes CASSWDHSGTGSVNEQYF.

The CDR3 region has the DNA TGTGCCAGCAGCCAAAGGTTAGATACGCAGTATTTT. It codes for CASSQRLDTQYF. The genes are TRBV5-6 and TRBJ2-3; D call uncertain. The CDR3 consists of 12 residues. Germline V gene data show CDR1 as SGHDT and CDR2 as YYEEEE. V was trimmed by 4 bases and J by 5 bases, leaving 8 bases between them. Supplemented by reference TRBV5-6 and TRBJ2-3, the full variable domain reads DAGVTQSPTHLIKTRGQQVTLRCSPKSGHDTVSWYQQALGQGPQFIFQYYEEEERQRGNFPDRFSGHQFPNYSSELNVNALLLGDSALYLCASSQRLDTQYFGPGTRLTVL.